The T cell receptor beta chain under discussion was sequenced for a study of shared clonotypes between healthy human individuals. Measured with immunoSEQ multiplex PCR; TCRdb has only the in-frame clones, and not every one. In the table there are millions of clones, 85% to 95% of which are singletons. The junction had 4 bases not matched to a gene; V was cut back by 2 bases and J by 1 base. CDR3 size: 16 residues. Germline lookup yields CDR1 LNHDA and CDR2 SQIVND (reference sequence). Naive CD8 cells, CD45RO-negative and positively selected for CCR7, excluded terminally differentiated effector memory CD45RA+ cells.

The receptor comes from a young man in good health. Some clones in this sample may be carry-over from other donors' samples. Sequenced sample: naive CD8+ T cells from PBMCs. This chain links TRBV19 with TRBJ2-1, with TRBD2 matching 8 bases. CDR3 residues: CASSILPSGSYNEQFF. The CDR3 bases are TGTGCCAGTAGTATACTTCCTAGCGGGTCCTACAATGAGCAGTTCTTC.